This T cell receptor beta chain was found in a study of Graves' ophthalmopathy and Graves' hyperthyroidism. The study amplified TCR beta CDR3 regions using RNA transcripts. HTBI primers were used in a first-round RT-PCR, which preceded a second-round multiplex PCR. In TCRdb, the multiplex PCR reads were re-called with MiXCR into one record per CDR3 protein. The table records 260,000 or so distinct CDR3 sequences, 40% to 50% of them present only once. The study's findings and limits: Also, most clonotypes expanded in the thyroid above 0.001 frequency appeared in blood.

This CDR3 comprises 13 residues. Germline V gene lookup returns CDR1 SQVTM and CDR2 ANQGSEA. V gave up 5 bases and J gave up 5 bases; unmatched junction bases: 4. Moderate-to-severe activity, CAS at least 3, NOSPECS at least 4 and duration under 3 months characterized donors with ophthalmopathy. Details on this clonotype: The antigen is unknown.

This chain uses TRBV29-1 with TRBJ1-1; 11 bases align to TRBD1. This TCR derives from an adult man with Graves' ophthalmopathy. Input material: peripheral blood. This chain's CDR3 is CSVNRDRGTEAFF. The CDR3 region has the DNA TGCAGCGTTAACCGGGACAGGGGGACTGAAGCTTTCTTT.